This entry lists 3 T cell receptor beta chains sequenced from one sample in a study of OX40 agonist ivuxolimab in advanced cancers. The table came from immunoSEQ multiplex PCR; TCRdb's copy has only in-frame clones and leaves some out. The sample lists about 100,000 clones; just under 90% were seen once. Here the sequenced sample was CD4+ or CD8+ T cells sorted from blood, taken in a trial of the OX40 agonist ivuxolimab. All receptors come from an adult with an advanced solid tumor such as melanoma, head and neck, liver or kidney cancer.

This clone has only a few counts. The J gene is TRBJ1-1, the V gene TRBV19; D not certain. CDR3 length equals 12 residues. The germline V and J ends were trimmed by 5 bases and 4 bases, with 8 bases remaining between them. Germline V gene data show CDR1 as LNHDA and CDR2 as SQIVND (reference sequence). CDR3 in amino acids: CASSRGFTEAFF. CDR3 coding DNA: TGTGCCAGTAGTCGCGGATTCACTGAAGCTTTCTTT.

V gene TRBV5-6 combines with J gene TRBJ2-1; the match to TRBD2 covers 9 bases. The CDR3 is 16 residues long. Germline assignment: CDR1 SGHDT and CDR2 YYEEEE. V was pared by 0 bases and J by 6 bases, with 7 bases of the junction left unmatched. CDR3 protein: CASSLGFKRGVNEQFF. Here the CDR3 DNA reads TGTGCCAGCAGCTTGGGTTTCAAGCGGGGGGTCAATGAGCAGTTCTTC.

The V and J genes are TRBV5-1 and TRBJ2-6; the D is unclear. The germline CDR1 and CDR2 sequences are SGHRS and YFSETQ. The CDR3 is 15 amino acids. V lost 0 bases and J lost 0, with 4 bases in between. The DNA for the CDR3 is TGCGCCAGCAGCTTGGACAGCTCTGGGGCCAACGTCCTGACTTTC. Amino acid sequence: CASSLDSSGANVLTF.